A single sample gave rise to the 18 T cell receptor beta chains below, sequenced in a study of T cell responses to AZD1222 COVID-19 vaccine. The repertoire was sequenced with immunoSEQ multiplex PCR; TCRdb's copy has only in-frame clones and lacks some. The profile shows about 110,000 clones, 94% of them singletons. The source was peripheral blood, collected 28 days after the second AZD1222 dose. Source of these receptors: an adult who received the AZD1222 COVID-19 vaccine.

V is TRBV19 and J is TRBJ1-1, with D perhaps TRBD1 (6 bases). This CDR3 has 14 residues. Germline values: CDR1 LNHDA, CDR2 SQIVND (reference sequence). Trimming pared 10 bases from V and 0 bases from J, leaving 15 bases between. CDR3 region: CATFGTTMNTEAFF. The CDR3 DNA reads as TGTGCCACGTTCGGGACAACCATGAACACTGAAGCTTTCTTT.

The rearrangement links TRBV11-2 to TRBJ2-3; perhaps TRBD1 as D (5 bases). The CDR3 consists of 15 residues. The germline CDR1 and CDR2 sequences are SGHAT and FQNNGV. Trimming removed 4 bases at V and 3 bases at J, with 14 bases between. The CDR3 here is CASSSLGATTDTQYF. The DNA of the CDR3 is TGTGCCAGCAGCTCCCTAGGGGCAACTACAGATACGCAGTATTTT.

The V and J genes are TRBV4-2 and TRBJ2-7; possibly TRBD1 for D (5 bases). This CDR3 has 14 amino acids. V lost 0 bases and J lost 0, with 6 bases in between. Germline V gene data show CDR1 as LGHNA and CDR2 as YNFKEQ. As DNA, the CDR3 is TGTGCCAGCAGCCAAGAGGGGCTCTCCTACGAGCAGTACTTC. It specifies CASSQEGLSYEQYF.

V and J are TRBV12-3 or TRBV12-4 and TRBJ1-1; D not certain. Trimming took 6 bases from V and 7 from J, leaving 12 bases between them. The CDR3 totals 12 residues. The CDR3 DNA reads TGTGCCAGCAGGGGGTCGAACCTTGAAGCTTTCTTT. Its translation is CASRGSNLEAFF.

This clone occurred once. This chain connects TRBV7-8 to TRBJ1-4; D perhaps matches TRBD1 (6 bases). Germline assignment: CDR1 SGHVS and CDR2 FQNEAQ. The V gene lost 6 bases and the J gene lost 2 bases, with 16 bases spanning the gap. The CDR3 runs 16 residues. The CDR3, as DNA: TGTGCCAGCAGTATAAGGGGGAAGATGACTAATGAAAAACTGTTTTTT. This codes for CASSIRGKMTNEKLFF.

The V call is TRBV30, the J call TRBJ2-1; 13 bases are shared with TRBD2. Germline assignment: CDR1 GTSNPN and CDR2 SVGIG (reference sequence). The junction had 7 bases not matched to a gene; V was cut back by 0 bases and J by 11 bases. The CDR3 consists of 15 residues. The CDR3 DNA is TGTGCCTGGAGTGTTACAGACGGGACTAGCGGGAAGCAGTTCTTC. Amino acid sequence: CAWSVTDGTSGKQFF. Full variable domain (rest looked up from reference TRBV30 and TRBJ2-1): SQTIHQWPATLVQPVGSPLSLECTVEGTSNPNLYWYRQAAGRGLQLLFYSVGIGQISSEVPQNLSASRPQDRQFILSSKKLLLSDSGFYLCAWSVTDGTSGKQFFGPGTRLTVL.

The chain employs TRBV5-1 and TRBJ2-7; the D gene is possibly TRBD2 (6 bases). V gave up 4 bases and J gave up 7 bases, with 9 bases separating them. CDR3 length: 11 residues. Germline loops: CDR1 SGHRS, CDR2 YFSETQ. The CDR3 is CASSQGREQYF. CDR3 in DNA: TGCGCCAGCAGCCAAGGGAGGGAGCAGTACTTC.

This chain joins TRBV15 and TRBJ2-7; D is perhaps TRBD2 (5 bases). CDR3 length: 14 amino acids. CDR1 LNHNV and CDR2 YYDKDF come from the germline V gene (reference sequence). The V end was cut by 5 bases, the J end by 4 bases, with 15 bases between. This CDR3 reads CATSPEGGTYEQYF. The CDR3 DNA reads TGTGCCACCAGCCCAGAGGGCGGAACTTACGAGCAGTACTTC.

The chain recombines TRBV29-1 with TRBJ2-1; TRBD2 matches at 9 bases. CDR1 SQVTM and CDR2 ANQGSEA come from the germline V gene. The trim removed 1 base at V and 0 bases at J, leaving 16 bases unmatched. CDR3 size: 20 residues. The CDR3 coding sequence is TGCAGCGTTGAAGGAAGGATCACTAGCGGGTTCCTCAGCTCCTACAATGAGCAGTTCTTC. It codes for CSVEGRITSGFLSSYNEQFF.

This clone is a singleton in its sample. The CDR3: CASSEMIVDYTDTQYF. The DNA for the CDR3 is TGTGCCAGCAGCGAAATGATCGTAGACTACACAGATACGCAGTATTTT. The gene calls are TRBV11-2 and TRBJ2-3; D possibly corresponds to TRBD2 (5 bases). The CDR3 covers 16 residues. Germline loops: CDR1 SGHAT, CDR2 FQNNGV. With 5 bases removed from V and 2 bases from J, the gap between germline ends came to 17 bases.

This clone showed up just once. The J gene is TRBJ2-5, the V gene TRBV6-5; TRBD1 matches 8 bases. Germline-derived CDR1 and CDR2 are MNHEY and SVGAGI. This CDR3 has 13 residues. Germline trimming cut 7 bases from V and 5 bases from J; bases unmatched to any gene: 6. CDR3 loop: CASTGTGLETQYF. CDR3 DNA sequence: TGTGCCAGCACCGGGACAGGTTTGGAGACCCAGTACTTC.

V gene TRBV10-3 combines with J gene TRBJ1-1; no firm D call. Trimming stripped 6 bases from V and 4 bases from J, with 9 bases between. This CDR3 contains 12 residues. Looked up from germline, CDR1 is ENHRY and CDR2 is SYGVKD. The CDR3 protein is CAIRPWGTEAFF. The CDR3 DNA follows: TGTGCCATCAGACCTTGGGGCACTGAAGCTTTCTTT.

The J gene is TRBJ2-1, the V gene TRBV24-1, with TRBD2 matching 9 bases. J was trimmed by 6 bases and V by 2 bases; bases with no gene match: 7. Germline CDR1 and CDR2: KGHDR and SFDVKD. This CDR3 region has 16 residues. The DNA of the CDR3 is TGTGCCACCAGTGATTCGGCGGGAGGGTCCCTCAATGAGCAGTTCTTC. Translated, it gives CATSDSAGGSLNEQFF.

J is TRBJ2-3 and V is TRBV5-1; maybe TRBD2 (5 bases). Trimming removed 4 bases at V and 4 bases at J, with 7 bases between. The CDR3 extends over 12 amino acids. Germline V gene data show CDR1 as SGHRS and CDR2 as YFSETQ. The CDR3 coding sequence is TGCGCCAGCAGCCAACTAGCAGATACGCAGTATTTT. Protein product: CASSQLADTQYF.

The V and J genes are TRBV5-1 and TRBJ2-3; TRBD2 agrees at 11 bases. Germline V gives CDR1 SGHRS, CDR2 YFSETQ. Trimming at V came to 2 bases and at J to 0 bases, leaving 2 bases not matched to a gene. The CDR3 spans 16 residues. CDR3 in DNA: TGCGCCAGCAGCTTACTAGCGGGGGCCAGCACAGATACGCAGTATTTT. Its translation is CASSLLAGASTDTQYF.

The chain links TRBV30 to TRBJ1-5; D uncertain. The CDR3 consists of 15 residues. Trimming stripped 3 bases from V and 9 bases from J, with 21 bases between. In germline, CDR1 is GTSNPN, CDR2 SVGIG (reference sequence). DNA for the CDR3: TGTGCCTGGAGCGCCAAACAAGGAGTCTCTATGCCCCAGCATTTT. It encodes CAWSAKQGVSMPQHF.

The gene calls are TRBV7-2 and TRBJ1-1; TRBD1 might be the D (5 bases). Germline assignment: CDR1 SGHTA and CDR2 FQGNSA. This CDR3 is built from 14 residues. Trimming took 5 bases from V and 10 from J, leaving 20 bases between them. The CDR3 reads CASSPGPAGRVAFF. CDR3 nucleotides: TGTGCCAGCAGCCCGGGGCCAGCCGGGAGGGTAGCTTTCTTT.

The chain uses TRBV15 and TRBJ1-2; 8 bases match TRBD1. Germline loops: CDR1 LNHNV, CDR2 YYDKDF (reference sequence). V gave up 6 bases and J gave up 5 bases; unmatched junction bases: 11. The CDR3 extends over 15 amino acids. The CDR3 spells CATSVTGGWGYGYTF. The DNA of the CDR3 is TGTGCCACCAGTGTAACAGGGGGATGGGGATATGGCTACACCTTC.